These 15 T cell receptor beta chains came from one sample sequenced in a study of vaccination effects on CD4 cells after COVID-19. The protocol was immunoSEQ multiplex PCR, while the TCRdb copy is restricted to in-frame clones and leaves out a portion. The sample records over 25,000 clones, about 70% being singletons. Antigen-specific CD4+ T cells were expanded with viral peptide pools in the ViraFEST assay before sequencing. Isolation of CD4+ T cells took place after nine to ten days of culture. None of the vaccinated had previously contracted SARS-CoV-2, and their nucleocapsid antibodies tested negative. Their recognized antigens are unknown. Sequencing used CD4+ T cells from PBMCs cultured with HCoV-NL63 spike peptides, obtained before COVID-19 vaccination. These TCRs come from a human donor who received a COVID-19 vaccine.

The V call is TRBV10-3, the J call TRBJ1-5; D is uncertain. The CDR3 is 13 amino acids. Germline V gives CDR1 ENHRY, CDR2 SYGVKD. V lost 7 bases and J 3 bases, leaving 10 bases between the germline ends. The CDR3 DNA sequence: TGTGCCATCACGCAGTCCCTCAATCAGCCCCAGCATTTT. This translates into CAITQSLNQPQHF.

The chain uses TRBV5-6 and TRBJ2-5, with a possible D match to TRBD2 (5 bases). CDR1 is SGHDT, CDR2 YYEEEE, per germline. V shed 5 bases and J shed 5 bases, with 16 bases lying between them. The CDR3 has 14 amino acids. The CDR3 region is CASRGRGRGETQYF. For the CDR3, the DNA is TGTGCCAGCAGGGGCCGTGGCAGAGGGGAGACCCAGTACTTC. The variable domain in full, with the rest retrieved from reference TRBV5-6 and TRBJ2-5, is DAGVTQSPTHLIKTRGQQVTLRCSPKSGHDTVSWYQQALGQGPQFIFQYYEEEERQRGNFPDRFSGHQFPNYSSELNVNALLLGDSALYLCASRGRGRGETQYFGPGTRLLVL.

V gene TRBV5-6 combines with J gene TRBJ2-1, with D perhaps TRBD1 or TRBD2 (5 bases each). The V and J ends lost 2 bases and 9 bases respectively, with 12 bases between them. The CDR3 totals 13 residues. Germline V CDR1 and CDR2: SGHDT, YYEEEE. CDR3 nucleotides: TGTGCCAGCAGCTTTTGGGGGTACCGTGAGCAGTTCTTC. It codes for CASSFWGYREQFF. Full variable domain (outside the CDR3, taken from reference TRBV5-6 and TRBJ2-1): DAGVTQSPTHLIKTRGQQVTLRCSPKSGHDTVSWYQQALGQGPQFIFQYYEEEERQRGNFPDRFSGHQFPNYSSELNVNALLLGDSALYLCASSFWGYREQFFGPGTRLTVL.

This chain connects TRBV28 to TRBJ2-3; D not resolved. Trimming removed 7 bases from V and 0 bases from J, with 11 bases in between. Germline V gives CDR1 MDHEN, CDR2 SYDVKM. There are 14 residues in the CDR3. This CDR3 is CASIKTGSTDTQYF. The DNA for the CDR3 is TGTGCCAGCATTAAGACCGGCAGCACAGATACGCAGTATTTT.

The chain uses TRBV19 and TRBJ2-1; no reliable D call. Trimming cost V 5 bases and J 0 bases, with 8 bases left between them. Germline assignment: CDR1 LNHDA and CDR2 SQIVND (reference sequence). The CDR3 has 14 residues. Here the CDR3 reads CASSPKSSYNEQFF. As DNA, the CDR3 is TGTGCCAGTAGTCCGAAGAGCTCCTACAATGAGCAGTTCTTC.

This clone was picked up a small number of times. The V gene is TRBV19, the J gene TRBJ1-1; TRBD1 might be the D (5 bases). Between the trimmed V and J ends, which lost 0 bases and 6 bases, there was a span of 11 bases. The germline CDR1 and CDR2 sequences are LNHDA and SQIVND (reference sequence). The CDR3 has 14 amino acids. The CDR3 region has the DNA TGTGCCAGTAGTATAGATGGGGGAGGCGCTGAAGCTTTCTTT. Its translation is CASSIDGGGAEAFF.

V is TRBV5-4 and J is TRBJ2-1, with 9 bases fitting TRBD1. After removal of 4 bases from V and 6 bases from J, the junction contained 8 bases not matched to a gene. The CDR3 length is 15 residues. Germline values: CDR1 SGHNT, CDR2 YYREEE (reference sequence). This CDR3 reads CASSPRQGGTNEQFF. CDR3 DNA sequence: TGTGCCAGCAGCCCAAGACAGGGGGGGACCAATGAGCAGTTCTTC.

This clone has only one observation. The chain links TRBV6-4 to TRBJ2-1; 7 bases map to TRBD2. V gave up 6 bases and J gave up 4 bases; unmatched junction bases: 3. This CDR3 spans 13 amino acids. CDR1 and CDR2 from the germline V gene are MRHNA and SNTAGT. The CDR3 DNA sequence: TGTGCCAGCAGCAACGGGGGGTACAATGAGCAGTTCTTC. Protein: CASSNGGYNEQFF.

This clone was seen more than once but under ten times. The chain uses TRBV5-6 and TRBJ1-6; TRBD1 agrees at 9 bases. V gave up 0 bases and J gave up 7 bases; unmatched junction bases: 5. The CDR3 consists of 16 residues. The germline CDR1 and CDR2 sequences are SGHDT and YYEEEE. For the CDR3, the DNA is TGTGCCAGCAGCTTGGAAGGGACAGGGATGAATTCACCCCTCCACTTT. This gives the protein CASSLEGTGMNSPLHF. The full variable domain, completed using reference TRBV5-6 and TRBJ1-6, is DAGVTQSPTHLIKTRGQQVTLRCSPKSGHDTVSWYQQALGQGPQFIFQYYEEEERQRGNFPDRFSGHQFPNYSSELNVNALLLGDSALYLCASSLEGTGMNSPLHFGNGTRLTVT.

The chain has TRBV4-1 and TRBJ2-1; D remains ambiguous. V dropped 6 bases and J dropped 6 bases, with 15 bases sitting between them. The CDR3 loop spans 14 amino acids. CDR1 and CDR2 (germline): MGHRA, YSYEKL. DNA of the CDR3: TGCGCCAGCAGTGGCAACGTAGTCCGCAATGAGCAGTTCTTC. It encodes CASSGNVVRNEQFF.

The chain employs TRBV20-1 and TRBJ2-4; D is perhaps TRBD1 or TRBD2 (6 bases each). CDR3 length: 13 amino acids. The germline CDR1 and CDR2 sequences are DFQATT and SNEGSKA (reference sequence). V dropped 3 bases and J dropped 3 bases, with 9 bases sitting between them. CDR3: CSASKGGKNIQYF. For the CDR3, the DNA is TGCAGTGCTAGTAAGGGGGGCAAAAACATTCAGTACTTC.

The chain combines TRBV28 with TRBJ2-1, with 7 bases matching TRBD2. This CDR3 contains 15 residues. Trimming cost V 5 bases and J 6 bases; bases outside gene matches: 10. CDR1 is MDHEN, CDR2 SYDVKM, per germline. The CDR3 protein is CASSALSGKINEQFF. Written as DNA, the CDR3 is TGTGCCAGCAGTGCCTTGAGCGGGAAGATCAATGAGCAGTTCTTC.

V gene TRBV5-5 combines with J gene TRBJ2-6, with TRBD2 identical over 9 bases. The V gene's germline CDR1 is SGHKS and CDR2 YYEKEE (reference sequence). The CDR3 consists of 17 residues. V trimming: 0 bases; J trimming: 2 bases; junction bases outside the gene matches: 3. The CDR3 nucleotides read TGTGCCAGCAGCTTGGAAACTAGCGGGCCTGGGGCCAACGTCCTGACTTTC. It yields the protein CASSLETSGPGANVLTF.

The chain links TRBV7-9 to TRBJ1-1, with D possibly being TRBD1 (6 bases). CDR1 SEHNR and CDR2 FQNEAQ come from the germline V gene (reference sequence). This CDR3 has 15 amino acids. Trimming stripped 7 bases from V and 1 base from J, with 16 bases between. CDR3 nucleotide sequence: TGTGCCAGCAACCCCGCTTGGGGACAGAACACTGAAGCTTTCTTT. It translates to CASNPAWGQNTEAFF.

The V and J genes are TRBV5-1 and TRBJ2-1, with a tentative D call TRBD2 (6 bases). This CDR3 is built from 14 residues. The germline V gene has CDR1 SGHRS and CDR2 YFSETQ. Trimming pared 4 bases from V and 9 bases from J, leaving 17 bases between. CDR3 in DNA: TGCGCCAGCAGCCTTGACCTACTAGCTCGTGAGCAGTTCTTC. It encodes CASSLDLLAREQFF.